A selection of T cell receptor beta chains follows, all from one sample in a study of regulatory T cells in long-lasting Graves disease. MiXCR, applied by TCRdb to the multiplex PCR reads, yields one record per CDR3 protein. The sample consists of 580,000 or so distinct CDR3 sequences, about 16% of them appearing once. These data were also reused for a study on T cells in Graves' hyperthyroidism and ophthalmopathy.

Sequenced material: peripheral blood mononuclear cells (PBMCs), taken at new diagnosis, from a patient treated with antithyroid drugs. The receptors come from a man younger than 35 with Graves disease. CDR3s leave out the opening cysteine and the closing phenylalanine or tryptophan. Each record gives: J gene, D gene, V gene, CDR3 protein. D genes are given only for firm matches.

TRBJ1-1 TRBD1 TRBV2 ASSARQGEAF
TRBJ1-1 NA TRBV28 ASTPLMNTEAF
TRBJ2-5 TRBD2 TRBV28 ASSFLTSGETQY
TRBJ2-1 TRBD2 TRBV5-1 ASSPGTSGSFEQF
TRBJ2-7 TRBD1 TRBV10-3 ASTRGPYYEQY
TRBJ2-2 NA TRBV5-6 ASSLWHTGELF
TRBJ1-2 NA TRBV7-9 ASSPDFEGLANYGYT
TRBJ2-7 TRBD2 TRBV4-1 ASSQPTSGRYEQY
TRBJ2-7 NA TRBV12-3/TRBV12-4 ASGGFGQNYEQY
TRBJ1-3 NA TRBV6-1 ASSEGPVSANTIY
TRBJ1-1 TRBD1 TRBV11-2 ASSLTGVYTEAF
TRBJ2-7 NA TRBV20-1 SARDIGSGTDYGEQY
TRBJ2-5 TRBD1 TRBV7-2 ASSSGQVEQETQY
TRBJ2-1 NA TRBV6-2/TRBV6-3 ASSNGGEQF
TRBJ2-7 NA TRBV2 ASRQSKQY
TRBJ1-5 NA TRBV6-1 ASSPDWQPQH
TRBJ1-2 TRBD1 TRBV27 ASSLLGQGAYGYT
TRBJ2-5 TRBD2 TRBV5-1 ASSTGTSEQETQY
TRBJ2-1 NA TRBV5-1 ASSRQLKADYNEQF
TRBJ1-5 TRBD1 TRBV5-5 ASSLAPTGDRPQH